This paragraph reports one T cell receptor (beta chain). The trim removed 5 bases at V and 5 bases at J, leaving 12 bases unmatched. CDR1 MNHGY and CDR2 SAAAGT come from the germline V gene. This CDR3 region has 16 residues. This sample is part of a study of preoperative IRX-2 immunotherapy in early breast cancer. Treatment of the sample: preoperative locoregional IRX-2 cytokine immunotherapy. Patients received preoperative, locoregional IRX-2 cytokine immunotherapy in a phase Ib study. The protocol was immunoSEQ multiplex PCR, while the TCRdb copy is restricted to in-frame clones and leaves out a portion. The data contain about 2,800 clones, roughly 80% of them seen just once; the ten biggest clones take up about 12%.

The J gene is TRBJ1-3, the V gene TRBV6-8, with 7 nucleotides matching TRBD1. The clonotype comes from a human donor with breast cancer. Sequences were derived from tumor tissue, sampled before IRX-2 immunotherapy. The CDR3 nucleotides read TGTGCCAGCAGTGATGCCCGGGACAGTATAAGAAACACCATATATTTT. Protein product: CASSDARDSIRNTIYF.